This T cell receptor (beta chain) came from a study of cytomegalovirus exposure and HLA in healthy donors. The PCR made use of 60 Vbeta and 13 Jbeta primers. Libraries were prepared by immunoSEQ multiplex PCR; TCRdb keeps only in-frame clonotypes and omits some of them. Of about 120,000 clones in the sample, roughly 66% were seen once. J lost 2 bases, V lost 7 bases, and 5 bases had no gene match. The CDR3 is 14 amino acids. Per the germline V gene, CDR1 is MNHNS and CDR2 is SASEGT. The sample taken for sequencing was PBMCs. This sequence originates from a woman in her 30s in good health and CMV-seronegative. The V and J genes are TRBV6-1 and TRBJ1-5; 7 bases map to TRBD1. As DNA, the CDR3 is TGTGCCAGCACCGACAGGGTAGGCAATCAGCCCCAGCATTTT. This translates into CASTDRVGNQPQHF.